This T cell receptor (beta chain) emerged from a study of blood T cell repertoires in COVID-19. Study details: Acute-phase and convalescent COVID-19 samples originated in the United States, Italy and Spain. PBMCs, B-cell-depleted T cells, or T cells provided the cDNA or gDNA that made up the material.

Authors' analysis steps: Estimation of nucleated cell counts relied on the amplification of reference gene primers. Using immunoSEQ multiplex PCR, the repertoire was profiled, and TCRdb retains in-frame clones only, with some absent. From that table come the V and J calls and clone size; the DNA was used to work out D and trimming. The sample has roughly 200,000 clones; 70% to 90% are singletons. Enrolled during active infection, Seattle patients were then followed longitudinally. CDR3 length: 14 amino acids. The junction had 8 bases not matched to a gene; V was cut back by 7 bases and J by 6 bases. In germline, CDR1 is MDHEN, CDR2 SYDVKM.

V and J are TRBV28 and TRBJ2-2; 7 positions match TRBD1. Specimen: peripheral blood. The origin of this receptor is a woman in her forties or fifties with COVID-19, enrolled during active disease. CDR3 sequence: CASMVDRPPGELFF. The CDR3 region has the DNA TGTGCCAGCATGGTGGACAGGCCCCCCGGGGAGCTGTTTTTT.